The present T cell receptor (beta chain) was sequenced within a study of T cells in localized non-small cell lung cancer (dated by TCRdb to 2018 to 2020). Concerning the study at large: The study examined T cell repertoires in under 300 patients with early-stage NSCLC and compared tumors with uninvolved tumor-adjacent lungs. The cohort comprised roughly 230 treatment-naïve NSCLC patients with resected, localized lung tumors. The mean age of the NSCLC patients was around 65 years, with approximately 130 men and 85 to 110 women.

TCR beta CDR3 regions were sequenced from DNA using the immunoSEQ Assay. From the authors' description of their analysis: To compute T cell density, TCR beta template counts were normalized to usable DNA, which was estimated by amplifying housekeeping genes. The preseqR package was used to estimate richness by extrapolating to 400,000 templates for PBMC samples and to 120,000 templates for tissue samples. Clonality was defined by subtracting Pielou's evenness from one. Tissue-enriched TCRs were identified through differential abundance testing performed on productive amino-acid clonotypes, with a minimum total count of 5 and an alpha of 0.1. The Jaccard Index and the Morisita Overlap Index were used to quantify repertoire overlap between compartments. GLIPH grouped TCR beta CDR3s together with public tetramer-defined viral CDR3s, and a viral motif had to include at least three viral sequences and also show V-gene enrichment. The source is immuneACCESS, and TCRdb retained only in-frame sequences with V and J called. Part of the clones is not carried over; for the studies checked, unresolved V genes explain less than half of this, and the remainder is unexplained. V and J calls and clone size come straight from that table; D and trimming were deduced from the DNA. The sample records about 1,300 clones, roughly 33% of which are singletons. Of the sample, about a tenth is held by the ten largest clones.

Uninvolved adjacent lung was sampled at least 2 cm away from the tumor margin, and two independent pathologists confirmed that the tissue had no atypia. At diagnosis, tumor, uninvolved tumor-adjacent lung and peripheral blood were collected and then preserved as a mix of FFPE and fresh-frozen material. V is pruned by 3 bases and J by 7 bases, leaving 16 bases of the junction without a gene match. The CDR3 numbers 20 residues from cysteine through phenylalanine. The only DNA kept is the CDR3, 60 bases in frame from the first base. From the germline V gene, CDR1 is KGHSH and CDR2 is LQKENI. Overall study results and their limits: Multi-region tumor sequencing was not performed, so intratumor heterogeneity could not be excluded. A median of around 50 of the top 100 tumor clones were detected in paired uninvolved adjacent lung, and 25 to 35 of these tumor clones were also found among the top 100 clones of the paired uninvolved adjacent lung. Since the design was exploratory, TCR variables were selected using unadjusted p-values with no false-discovery rate correction. The highest T cell clonality was observed in uninvolved tumor-adjacent lung, where clonality exceeded that of tumor, suggesting that antigenic responses were more focused in uninvolved tumor-adjacent lung. Higher T cell density in blood was associated with longer overall survival, whereas higher clonality in adjacent lung was associated with shorter survival.

Comment on this clone: Its cognate antigen has yet to be identified. Within one base of it there is no much larger clone, and no base qualities were kept.

The input for sequencing was normal lung tissue next to the tumor, taken before any cancer treatment. The sequence derives from a man between 40 and 70 years old with stage I lung adenocarcinoma. The chain is encoded by TRBV18 joined to TRBJ2-1, with TRBD2 matching 15 junction bases. At the DNA level, the sequence is TGTGCCAGCTCACCGCCGAGGGAAAGGACTAGCGGGGGGGCCTTTAATGAGCAGTTCTTC. This yields the protein CASSPPRERTSGGAFNEQFF.